This paragraph covers one TCR beta chain sequence. The data originate from a study of technical replicates of blood from a handful of donors. Clones were read by immunoSEQ multiplex PCR, and TCRdb kept only the in-frame ones, dropping some. The sample yields tens of thousands of clones, about 93% seen once. CDR3 length: 13 residues. Germline CDR1 and CDR2: SGHTA and FQGNSA. The ends were cut back, 2 bases at V and 7 bases at J, with 8 bases in the middle. The rearrangement joins TRBV7-2 to TRBJ2-2; perhaps TRBD1 as D (5 bases). The sample taken for sequencing was T cells isolated from PBMCs. The receptor was isolated from a human donor in good health. CDR3 sequence: CASSLQGVGELFF. The DNA for the CDR3 is TGTGCCAGCAGCTTACAGGGCGTCGGGGAGCTGTTTTTT.